This T cell receptor (beta chain) was retrieved from a study of T cell responses to AZD1222 COVID-19 vaccine. Study conclusions and caveats: Within unmutated variant regions lay the reported targets of nearly half of spike-specific TCRs. White British ancestry dominated among donors, who included more females, and clonal diversity was possibly underestimated.

A note on this clone: Antigen: not known.

Only in-frame clones appear in the TCRdb table, and some are missing; sequencing was by immunoSEQ multiplex PCR. The table has under 300,000 clones, more than 85% seen once; the top ten hold roughly 0.51%. With 6 bases removed from V and 4 bases from J, the gap between germline ends came to 3 bases. CDR3 length: 11 amino acids. Germline V CDR1 and CDR2: KGHDR, SFDVKD. The receptor was derived from an adult in good health. Here the sequenced sample was peripheral blood, taken on day 0 of AZD1222 vaccination. The chain employs TRBV24-1 and TRBJ2-1; D call uncertain. CDR3 DNA: TGTGCCACCAGTCGGTACAATGAGCAGTTCTTC. Translated: CATSRYNEQFF.